This T cell receptor beta chain appears in the sequencing data of a study of CXCR3-negative and CXCR3-positive naive CD8 T cells. Through 5' RACE with UMI labels, the TRB cDNA libraries were prepared. TCRdb reanalyzed the 5' RACE reads and collapses them to one entry per CDR3 protein, without DNA. The sample has about 60,000 distinct CDR3 sequences; the top ten hold about 0.57%. General study results and limits: CXCR3 expression partially decreased after cryopreservation; most assays used fresh PBMCs. Higher TRB CDR3 hydrophobicity marked CXCR3-positive naive cells relative to CXCR3-negative naive cells.

The CDR3 runs 12 residues. Germline V gene data show CDR1 as SGHVS and CDR2 as FQNEAQ. CD8+ T cell subsets were each sorted in triplicate, 300,000 cells apiece. Naive CD8+ T cells showed a CD45RO-CCR7+CD27+CD95- phenotype. Regarding this clonotype: No antigen is known for it.

The sequencing input was naive CXCR3+ CD8+ T cells from blood. Subset described: CD45RO-CCR7+CD27+CD95- naive CD8+ T cells expressing CXCR3 (TNR3+). This TCR derives from a human donor in good health. Some clones in this sample may be carry-over from other donors' samples. The rearrangement uses TRBV7-8 and TRBJ2-1. Here the CDR3 reads CASSLDRSEQFF.